This TCR beta chain originates from a study of shared clonotypes between healthy human individuals (dated by TCRdb to 2019 to 2021). Regarding the research as a whole: The cohort included a few men and a couple of women between 18 and 49 years of age. For each donor, CD4 naive and CD4 memory were each given three plates, CD8 naive was given two plates, and CD8 memory was given one plate. To estimate repertoire size and how much clonotypes are shared between individuals, the study performed deep sequencing of blood TCR repertoires from five healthy adults. To increase sequencing depth and limit assay-specific biases, different laboratories used diverse techniques to prepare libraries and sequence TCR repertoires. Leukapheresis yielded between about 0.8 and 9.5 billion PBMCs per donor.

With respect to this clone: Its target antigen remains unknown. No per-base quality is available; no much larger clone lies one base away.

CD8 naive samples consisted of CD45RO-negative cells that were positively selected for CCR7, yielding a CD45RA+CCR7+ population without TemRA cells. Healthy HIV-negative adults with no recently reported acute infections or vaccinations were included as donors. Only Caucasian adults living in Nashville, Tennessee, USA were represented among the donors. Blood was collected by leukapheresis, and PBMCs were isolated by Ficoll-Histopaque density gradient centrifugation and then cryopreserved in liquid nitrogen vapor phase. Purity and quantity of every magnetically sorted T cell population were checked by analytical flow cytometry. From each sorted fraction, genomic DNA was isolated and quantified by UV absorbance on a Nanodrop 2000c. Using the deep immunoSEQ assay, TCR CDR3 regions were amplified from genomic DNA by multiplex PCR. For each cell subset, the extracted genomic DNA was distributed evenly across all wells of several immunoSEQ 96-well plates, and each plate served as one replicate. For sorted subsets, each replicate PCR was loaded with approximately 200 ng genomic DNA, equivalent to 25,000 to 30,000 T cell genomes. The purified libraries were quantified using a Qubit 3.0 fluorometer, sized with a Bioanalyzer 2100, and then quantified again using the KAPA Library Quantification kit. A separate single-read 150-cycle Illumina NextSeq 550 flow cell was used to sequence each immunoSEQ 96-well plate. Per the authors' processing: Because only junctional sequences without quality scores were contained in the immunoSEQ output, filtering matching that applied to full-length reads could not be performed. To assign V/J genes and CDR3, sequences were annotated using PyIR, a Python wrapper for IgBLAST v1.9, with IMGT germline references. Any read was removed if the V/J assignment was weak (E-value above 1e-6), the CDR3 was missing, or the read contained stop codons, out-of-frame junctions, or ambiguous translated residues. V3J clonotypes were defined as sequences sharing an identical inferred V gene, J gene, and CDR3 amino acid sequence. The percentage overlap between two repertoires was calculated by dividing the number of shared unique clonotypes by the size of the smaller repertoire. Richness of each repertoire was evaluated using RTK rarefaction, the Chao1 estimator, and Recon v2.1 estimates of unobserved clonotypes. For all TCRbeta clonotypes obtained by the gDNA method from four donors, generation probabilities were computed with OLGA. TCRdb re-hosts the immuneACCESS table, in-frame sequences only. Its copies lack some clones; in the studies checked, an unresolved V gene accounts for under half of them, and the cause for the rest is not known. V, J and clone size are those of that table, while D and trimming were read from the DNA. For this sample the table gives nearly 600,000 clones, of which around 95% were detected only once. Roughly 0.1% of the sample comes from the top ten.

Clipping removes 3 bases from V and 3 bases from J, with 12 as the unmatched junction base count. The germline V gene (reference sequence) provides CDR1 SEHNR and CDR2 FQNEAQ. From its cysteine to its phenylalanine, the CDR3 spans 17 amino acids. Only CDR3 DNA is held: 51 bases, read in frame from base 1. Findings and caveats that apply to the study as a whole: Pairwise subsampling led to the expectation that sequencing depth would affect the degree of clonotype sharing among donors. Incomplete sequencing was indicated by rarefaction of sorted-subset datasets, despite the large sequencing depth. Higher generation probabilities were observed for clonotypes shared by all four sorted-subset donors than for non-shared clonotypes. Sampling was limited to blood, and TCR repertoires in tissue likely differ from TCR repertoires in blood. Because the study included a small number of donors, the genetic and exposure-history diversity represented was limited. About 5% of naive CD4, approximately 3.7% of naive CD8, around 2.3% of memory CD4, and about 0.4% of memory CD8 clonotypes were shared across several donors. Naive subsets generally had larger estimated clonotype richness than memory subsets did.

Sequencing input: naive CD8+ T cells sorted from blood. The label giving this sample's cell subset or site can be read as: CD45RA+CCR7+. Recombination joined TRBV7-9 with TRBJ2-7, and 9 junction bases match TRBD2. This sequence was found in a woman between 25 and 40 years old in good health. CDR3 region: CASSFRSGSSLHYEQYF. The DNA sequence is given as TGTGCCAGCAGCTTCCGTAGCGGGAGTTCCCTCCACTACGAGCAGTACTTC.